Listed here are 8 T cell receptor beta chains from one sample, sequenced in a study of graft-versus-host responses after intestinal transplantation. Libraries were prepared by immunoSEQ multiplex PCR; TCRdb keeps only in-frame clonotypes and omits some of them. Of some 82,000 clones in the sample, more than 75% were seen once. Their recognized antigens are unknown. Sample: unstimulated CD8+ T cells sorted from spleen or lymph node cells, taken before transplant. Receptors originate from a human donor who was the organ donor for an intestinal transplant.

The gene calls are TRBV25-1 and TRBJ2-2; D remains unclear. The length of the CDR3 is 14 residues. CDR1 is MGHDK, CDR2 SYGVNS, per germline. Trimming pared 3 bases from V and 6 bases from J, leaving 11 bases between. CDR3 amino acids: CASSEHRSPGELFF. Written as DNA, the CDR3 is TGTGCCAGCAGTGAGCATCGGTCCCCCGGGGAGCTGTTTTTT.

This sequence joins TRBV5-6 and TRBJ2-2; D gene uncertain. CDR1 is SGHDT, CDR2 YYEEEE, per germline. Trimming took off 3 bases at V and 7 bases at J, with 7 bases between the two ends. The CDR3 runs 12 residues. The CDR3 loop is CASSWPVGELFF. CDR3 nucleotide sequence: TGTGCCAGCAGCTGGCCAGTCGGGGAGCTGTTTTTT.

V usage is TRBV6-1 and J usage is TRBJ1-2, with D tentatively TRBD1 (6 bases). Germline values: CDR1 MNHNS, CDR2 SASEGT. This CDR3 has 17 amino acids. Trimming removed 0 bases at V and 2 bases at J, with 16 bases between. This chain's CDR3 is CASSEAFHRARNYGYTF. CDR3 nucleotides: TGTGCCAGCAGTGAAGCTTTTCACAGGGCACGCAACTATGGCTACACCTTC.

About this clone itself: The same CDR3 arises from other DNA sequences in this sample as well. This chain links TRBV7-9 with TRBJ2-7; D ambiguous. This CDR3 comprises 12 residues. V was cut by 1 base and J by 2 bases, with 3 bases left in between. The germline CDR1 and CDR2 sequences are SEHNR and FQNEAQ (reference sequence). The DNA of the CDR3 is TGTGCCAGCAGCTTAGTCCCCTACGAGCAGTACTTC. It translates to CASSLVPYEQYF.

The CDR3 DNA is TGTGCCACCCGGAGGTTGGGGGATGCCGAGCAGTACTTC. It yields the protein CATRRLGDAEQYF. This chain links TRBV28 with TRBJ2-7; D possibly uses TRBD1 or TRBD2 (5 bases each). This CDR3 region has 13 residues. Trimming pared 10 bases from V and 6 bases from J, leaving 19 bases between. CDR1 and CDR2 (germline): MDHEN, SYDVKM.

About this clone: The same CDR3 arises from other DNA sequences in this sample as well. The rearrangement uses TRBV5-5 and TRBJ2-2; D could derive from TRBD1 or TRBD2 (6 bases each). V was pared by 1 base and J by 1 base, with 17 bases between. Germline V gene lookup returns CDR1 SGHKS and CDR2 YYEKEE (reference sequence). The CDR3 is made up of 18 amino acids. Here the CDR3 reads CASSLMTGGARNTGELFF. The DNA of the CDR3 is TGTGCCAGCAGCTTGATGACCGGGGGCGCCAGGAACACCGGGGAGCTGTTTTTT.

The chain uses TRBV7-9 and TRBJ2-3, with D possibly TRBD1 on 6 matching bases. The CDR3 loop spans 11 amino acids. V was trimmed by 1 base and J by 15 bases, leaving 11 bases between them. Looked up from germline, CDR1 is SEHNR and CDR2 is FQNEAQ (reference sequence). CDR3 protein: CASSLGDTEYF. CDR3 DNA sequence: TGTGCCAGCAGCTTAGGGGACACGGAATATTTT. The full variable domain, in which reference TRBV7-9 and TRBJ2-3 provide the parts outside the CDR3, is DTGVSQNPRHKITKRGQNVTFRCDPISEHNRLYWYRQTLGQGPEFLTYFQNEAQLEKSRLLSDRFSAERPKGSFSTLEIQRTEQGDSAMYLCASSLGDTEYFGPGTRLTVL.

This CDR3 reads CASSLTLALSTDTQYF. DNA for the CDR3: TGTGCCAGCAGTTTAACCCTAGCGCTTAGCACAGATACGCAGTATTTT. V and J are TRBV27 and TRBJ2-3, with D possibly matching TRBD2 (6 bases). The CDR3 extends over 16 amino acids. V lost 2 bases to trimming and J lost 0 bases, with 12 bases between them. Looked up from germline, CDR1 is MNHEY and CDR2 is SMNVEV (reference sequence).